This paragraph covers one T cell receptor (beta chain) sequence. This receptor's antigen is unknown. No much larger clone exists at a distance of one base, and base qualities are not known. The CDR3 runs 16 amino acids, cysteine and phenylalanine included. Solely the CDR3 DNA is kept, with 48 bases framed from the first base. The V end gives up 0 bases and the J end 7 bases, leaving 10 bases in the junction not matched to a gene. The germline V gene gives CDR1 as SGHRS and CDR2 as YFSETQ. This entry belongs to a study of graft-versus-host responses after intestinal transplantation (dated by TCRdb to the early 2020s). Notes on the research overall: The transplants that recipients received were multivisceral, liver-intestinal, or isolated intestinal. Bulk TCR-beta CDR3 sequencing was used to track graft-versus-host and host-versus-graft alloreactive T cell clones in the graft, circulation and bone marrow after intestinal transplantation. Alloreactive clones were identified by sequencing pre-transplant mixed lymphocyte reaction products and comparing these products with unstimulated pre-transplant donor and recipient T cells. Samples from a few later patients were sequenced in-house on an Illumina MiSeq with MiXCR processing rather than by the commercial service. A cohort of about two dozen intestinal transplant recipients, including one retransplant, was enrolled, and a few patients lacking pretransplant specimens were excluded. Anti-thymocyte globulin induction was given to all recipients, followed by maintenance tacrolimus and steroids for two to four years. A peak of at least 4% donor T cells among recipient peripheral blood mononuclear cells was the definition used for donor T cell macrochimerism.

In the paper's terms, the time point label means: cells obtained before transplantation from donor or recipient. CD3+CD4+ and CD3+CD8+ populations were FACS-sorted from unstimulated pre-transplant donor and recipient cells taken from spleen or lymph nodes. Libraries came from the immunoSEQ multiplex PCR assay. For most patients, genomic DNA was isolated with the Qiagen DNeasy Blood and Tissue Kit and shipped frozen to Adaptive Biotechnologies for TCR sequencing. High-throughput TCR-beta CDR3 sequencing of genomic DNA from most patients was performed by Adaptive Biotechnologies. The study's processing was this. Adaptive's ImmunoSEQ software was the source of the TCR sequencing data for roughly 19 patients, while a few other patients were processed with MiXCR and VDJtools. CD4 versus CD8 sorting errors were corrected by removing sequences found in both subsets at a frequency ratio below 5:1. CDR3 nucleotide sequences shared between donor and recipient were removed because the origin of such sequences could not be assigned. To be classed as alloreactive, a clone needed at least 2-fold expansion over unstimulated cells and a minimum CFSE-low frequency of 0.002% (template counts) or 0.001% (read counts). Clones were considered mappable if detected in sequenced pre-transplant spleen, lymph node, or MLR CFSE-low populations of the donor or recipient. Cumulative frequency of alloreactive clones was calculated as a percentage of all sequences weighted by copy number. TCRdb holds this immuneACCESS table with in-frame rearrangements only. Some clones are missing; in checked studies, unresolved V genes explain under half, and the rest has no known cause. V and J calls and clone size are those listed in that table; D and trimming were worked out from the DNA. Within this sample are about 90,000 clones, with around 93% of them counted one time only. The ten largest account for about 0.38% of the sample.

What the authors observed across the whole study: Conclusions were limited by the relatively low number and heterogeneity of intestinal transplant patients. In patients with donor T cell macrochimerism, the allografts had high GvH to HvG T cell clonal ratios. GvH clones turned up in recipient bone marrow, with some appearing earlier in ileal mucosa or blood, a pattern consistent with an intestinal mucosal origin. Peak levels of circulating GvH clones were associated with declines in HvG clones early after transplant.

The material sequenced was unstimulated CD4+ T cells sorted from spleen or lymph node cells, taken before transplant. This receptor was identified in a human donor who was the organ donor for an intestinal transplant. The chain employs TRBV5-1 and TRBJ1-2, and 9 junctional nucleotides match TRBD1. The CDR3: CASSLVWTGDPSGYTF. The sequenced DNA: TGCGCCAGCAGCTTGGTGTGGACAGGGGACCCCAGTGGCTACACCTTC. The CDR3 plus the reference TRBV5-1 and TRBJ1-2 genes for the other parts give the full variable domain: KAGVTQTPRYLIKTRGQQVTLSCSPISGHRSVSWYQQTPGQGLQFLFEYFSETQRNKGNFPGRFSGRQFSNSRSEMNVSTLELGDSALYLCASSLVWTGDPSGYTFGSGTRLTVV.